The clone carrying this T cell receptor (beta chain) appeared a single time. Its antigen is unidentified. The data stem from a study of cytomegalovirus exposure and HLA in healthy donors. General study results and limits: V- and J-gene trimming in TCR beta was tied to a missense DCLRE1C variant by an analysis performed later.

The PCR was carried out with 60 Vbeta primers and 13 Jbeta primers. Using immunoSEQ multiplex PCR, the repertoire was profiled, and TCRdb retains in-frame clones only, with some absent. This sample yields fewer than 250,000 clones, of which approximately 70% are seen a single time; approximately 1.7% belongs to the top ten. The CDR3 has 15 amino acids. The ends lost 3 bases at V and 5 bases at J; junction bases unmatched: 7. Germline CDR1 reads SGDLS; CDR2 reads YYNGEE. This chain uses TRBV9 with TRBJ2-1, with 8 bases lining up with TRBD2. Sequences were obtained from PBMCs. The sequence came from a young woman in good health and CMV-seronegative. CDR3 DNA sequence: TGTGCCAGCAGCGCATCCGGGACTAGTAACAATGAGCAGTTCTTC. It encodes CASSASGTSNNEQFF.